Presented here are 18 T cell receptor beta chains from one specimen sequenced in a study of Tregs in tolerant kidney transplant recipients. Here immunoSEQ multiplex PCR was the method, and the copy in TCRdb shows in-frame clones only, minus some. The table for this sample gives about 15,000 clones. Recipients received nonmyeloablative bone marrow transplants from related graft donors, with transient mixed chimerism. The starting material was CD4+ T cells from blood (PBMCs), obtained 12 months after the transplant. The receptors originated from a human patient who received a combined kidney and bone marrow transplant. Part of the T cell pool may stem from the graft donor.

As regards this clone: Read coverage stops 3 residues before the CDR3 terminus; the germline J gene supplies the remainder. The V gene is TRBV18, the J gene TRBJ2-3; 8 positions agree with TRBD1. The CDR3 has 13 residues. Germline CDR1 is KGHSH and CDR2 is LQKENI. The V segment lost 5 bases and the J segment 8 bases; nucleotides outside the gene matches: 6. CDR3 DNA (partial): TGTGCCAGCTCAGCGACAGGGGAAGGTACG. This sequence encodes CASSATGEGT. The full CDR3 protein reads CASSATGEGTQYF.

This clone is medium-sized by frequency. The DNA ends 3 residues before the CDR3 does, and the rest of the CDR3 is filled in from the germline J gene. The rearrangement uses TRBV30 and TRBJ1-1, with D possibly being TRBD1 (6 bases). From germline, CDR1 is GTSNPN and CDR2 SVGIG (reference sequence). Trimming pared 0 bases from V and 1 base from J, leaving 15 bases between. CDR3 size: 16 residues. The DNA read from the CDR3 is TGTGCCTGGAGTGTACAAAAAGGGGGAACGAACACTGAA. It translates to CAWSVQKGGTNTE. The whole CDR3 reads CAWSVQKGGTNTEAFF.

Worth noting for this clone: The CDR3 end is not reached by the read, which stops 3 residues before it; the germline J gene fills it in. The V call is TRBV30, the J call TRBJ1-2; D is ambiguous. Trimming left V 0 bases short and J 3 bases short, with 11 bases between. The CDR3 is 14 residues long. From germline, CDR1 is GTSNPN and CDR2 SVGIG (reference sequence). The CDR3 sequence: CAWSVAVQYYGYTF. The CDR3 bases that were read are TGTGCCTGGAGTGTTGCAGTGCAGTACTATGGC. The full variable domain, in which reference TRBV30 and TRBJ1-2 provide the parts outside the CDR3, is SQTIHQWPATLVQPVGSPLSLECTVEGTSNPNLYWYRQAAGRGLQLLFYSVGIGQISSEVPQNLSASRPQDRQFILSSKKLLLSDSGFYLCAWSVAVQYYGYTFGSGTRLTVV.

Points on this clone: The sequence runs out 3 residues before the end of the CDR3; the remainder is reconstructed from the germline J gene. The gene calls are TRBV5-4 and TRBJ2-5; a weak D match, TRBD2 (6 bases). V lost 5 bases to trimming and J lost 4 bases, with 12 bases between them. Germline CDR1 SGHNT, CDR2 YYREEE (reference sequence). This CDR3 spans 13 amino acids. The sequenced CDR3 bases are TGTGCCAGCAGTCATCCCGGGGGAGAGACC. The encoded protein is CASSHPGGET. The CDR3 in full is CASSHPGGETQYF.

To note about this clone: The CDR3 end is not reached by the read, which stops 3 residues before it; the germline J gene fills it in. V and J are TRBV20-1 and TRBJ1-5; TRBD1 aligns across 8 bases. The germline V gene has CDR1 DFQATT and CDR2 SNEGSKA (reference sequence). This CDR3 spans 14 amino acids. V shed 6 bases and J 5 bases; nucleotides not matched to a gene: 9. The CDR3 region is CSAGRTGSDQPQHF. The part of the CDR3 DNA that was read is TGCAGTGCGGGGAGGACAGGGAGTGATCAGCCC.

Details on this clone: Coverage ceases 3 residues before the CDR3 finishes, and the germline J gene fills in the end. The rearrangement uses TRBV28 and TRBJ2-1; 12 positions match TRBD2. Germline V lookup: CDR1 MDHEN, CDR2 SYDVKM. The CDR3 sequence is 17 residues long. Losses at the gene ends were 8 bases for V and 9 bases for J; bases not matched to a gene: 17. CDR3: CASGGLAGVPGWSEQFF. Incomplete CDR3 DNA: TGTGCCAGCGGGGGACTAGCGGGCGTCCCCGGGTGGAGTGAG. The whole variable domain, remainder taken from reference TRBV28 and TRBJ2-1, is DVKVTQSSRYLVKRTGEKVFLECVQDMDHENMFWYRQDPGLGLRLIYFSYDVKMKEKGDIPEGYSVSREKKERFSLILESASTNQTSMYLCASGGLAGVPGWSEQFFGPGTRLTVL.

Its frequency marks this clone as medium-sized. The read halts 3 residues ahead of the CDR3 end, with the missing end drawn from the germline J gene. The chain combines TRBV7-2 with TRBJ2-7; 9 nucleotides match TRBD2. Germline lookup yields CDR1 SGHTA and CDR2 FQGNSA. Trimming cost V 2 bases and J 1 base; bases outside gene matches: 3. There are 15 residues in the CDR3. This CDR3 reads CASSLPAGGSYEQYF. CDR3 bases read: TGTGCCAGCAGCTTACCAGCGGGAGGTTCCTACGAG.

As to this clone: The CDR3 end lies 3 residues beyond the end of the read and is filled in from the germline J gene. The chain couples TRBV11-3 to TRBJ2-2; perhaps TRBD1 as D (5 bases). The germline CDR1 and CDR2 sequences are SGHNT and YENEEA. The CDR3 is 13 amino acids. The germline V and J ends were trimmed by 5 bases and 7 bases, with 11 bases remaining between them. The CDR3 sequence is CASSTPGFGELFF. CDR3 bases read: TGTGCCAGCAGCACCCCAGGGTTCGGGGAG.

Points on this clone: The CDR3 end is not reached by the read, which stops 3 residues before it; the germline J gene fills it in. V and J are TRBV10-3 and TRBJ2-7; 14 bases are shared with TRBD2. The germline gives CDR1 ENHRY, CDR2 SYGVKD. The J segment lost 2 bases and the V segment lost 6 bases, leaving 3 bases of the junction unmatched. The CDR3 totals 15 residues. CDR3 region: CAISGGLAGAYEQYF. CDR3 DNA, as far as it was read: TGTGCCATCAGCGGGGGACTAGCGGGGGCCTACGAG.

A note on this clone: The read ends 3 residues early relative to the CDR3; the germline J gene fills the gap. This chain links TRBV29-1 with TRBJ2-7; 8 nucleotides line up with TRBD1. V dropped 4 bases and J dropped 3; count of bases not matched to a gene: 2. The germline V gene has CDR1 SQVTM and CDR2 ANQGSEA. The CDR3 is 12 residues long. The CDR3 sequence: CSVATGGYEQYF. CDR3 DNA (partial): TGCAGCGTTGCCACAGGGGGCTACGAG.

As concerns this clone: The CDR3 is cut off 3 residues early in the read; its end comes from the germline J gene. The genes are TRBV18 and TRBJ1-5, with a tentative D call TRBD1 (6 bases). CDR3 length equals 15 residues. The V end lost 3 bases, the J end lost 2 bases, and 11 bases lay between the germline ends. Germline V gene lookup returns CDR1 KGHSH and CDR2 LQKENI. The CDR3 sequence is CASSPGARGNQPQHF. CDR3 DNA, as far as it was read: TGTGCCAGCTCACCGGGGGCGAGGGGCAATCAGCCC.

To note about this clone: Sequencing ends 3 residues short of the CDR3 end; the germline J gene provides the rest. The chain employs TRBV19 and TRBJ2-2; TRBD1 matches 10 bases. The CDR3 has 16 residues. Germline loops: CDR1 LNHDA, CDR2 SQIVND (reference sequence). Trimming at V came to 1 base and at J to 6 bases, leaving 5 bases not matched to a gene. The CDR3 reads CASSIGGTGASGELFF. CDR3 DNA (partial): TGTGCCAGTAGTATAGGGGGGACAGGGGCCTCCGGGGAG. The full variable domain, with the rest looked up from reference TRBV19 and TRBJ2-2, is DGGITQSPKYLFRKEGQNVTLSCEQNLNHDAMYWYRQDPGQGLRLIYYSQIVNDFQKGDIAEGYSVSREKKESFPLTVTSAQKNPTAFYLCASSIGGTGASGELFFGEGSRLTVL.

CDR3 region: CASSLTFTGTGITYEQYF. The part of the CDR3 DNA that was read is TGCGCCAGCAGCTTGACCTTTACCGGGACAGGGATTACCTACGAG. This chain uses TRBV5-1 with TRBJ2-7; TRBD1 agrees at 9 bases. The CDR3 end falls 3 residues outside the read, so it is completed with the germline J gene. The CDR3 runs to 18 residues. The junction had 13 bases not matched to a gene; V was cut back by 1 base and J by 2 bases. Germline CDR1 reads SGHRS; CDR2 reads YFSETQ.

A remark on this clone: With the read ending 3 residues before the CDR3 end, the germline J gene is used to fill in that end. The rearrangement uses TRBV20-1 and TRBJ2-7, with 7 nucleotides matching TRBD2. There are 14 residues in the CDR3. V lost 6 bases and J lost 5; bases outside the gene matches: 13. The germline V gene has CDR1 DFQATT and CDR2 SNEGSKA (reference sequence). Incomplete CDR3 DNA: TGCAGTGCCAGACTAGCCGGACGACGGCACGAG. Translating it yields CSARLAGRRHE. The CDR3 reads in full as CSARLAGRRHEQYF.

Comments on this clone: The read falls 3 residues short of the CDR3 end, and the missing part is taken from the germline J gene. The chain links TRBV4-1 to TRBJ2-7, with TRBD1 matching over 8 bases. CDR1 MGHRA and CDR2 YSYEKL come from the germline V gene. V was pared by 8 bases and J by 3 bases, with 9 bases of the junction left unmatched. The CDR3 is made up of 14 amino acids. CDR3 in amino acids: CASGTGTGFYEQYF. The part of the CDR3 DNA that was read is TGCGCCAGCGGCACCGGGACAGGATTCTACGAG.

Comments on this clone: The read terminates 3 residues ahead of where the CDR3 ends, so the germline J gene completes it. The genes are TRBV20-1 and TRBJ1-5; no clear D. Germline V CDR1 and CDR2: DFQATT, SNEGSKA (reference sequence). The V end lost 3 bases, the J end lost 5 bases, and 11 bases lay between the germline ends. This CDR3 has 13 residues. CDR3 sequence: CSARITRDQPQHF. The covered CDR3 bases are TGCAGTGCTAGGATCACCAGAGATCAGCCC.

Of note for this clone: The read ends 3 residues early relative to the CDR3; the germline J gene fills the gap. The J gene is TRBJ2-5, the V gene TRBV7-3; 7 nucleotides agree with TRBD2. The CDR3 totals 15 residues. V was pared by 1 base and J by 5 bases, with 7 bases of the junction left unmatched. Germline V CDR1 and CDR2: SGHTA, FQGTGA. The CDR3 bases that were read are TGTGCCAGCAGCTTAAATCACTGGGAGGGGGAGACC. It translates to CASSLNHWEGET. The complete CDR3 sequence is CASSLNHWEGETQYF.

Remarks on this clone: Read coverage stops 3 residues before the CDR3 terminus; the germline J gene supplies the remainder. The genes are TRBV19 and TRBJ2-1, with D possibly matching TRBD1 (6 bases). The CDR3 has 15 residues. V was pared by 7 bases and J by 6 bases, with 19 bases between. Germline CDR1 and CDR2: LNHDA and SQIVND (reference sequence). The CDR3 sequence is CASKRQARSVNEQFF. The covered CDR3 bases are TGTGCCAGTAAACGACAGGCCCGTTCGGTCAATGAG.